This T cell receptor beta chain was identified in a study of cytomegalovirus exposure and HLA in healthy donors. About this clone itself: Antigen specificity is unknown.

Study findings and constraints: In an earlier analysis, productive rearrangement rates for most beta V segments clustered near 90% or 30%. Researchers reported from a later analysis that most CMV-associated TCR beta chains appeared HLA-restricted. When presence/absence was analysed, sequencing depth was taken to be roughly uniform across donors.

13 Jbeta primers and 60 Vbeta primers were used for the PCR. Produced via immunoSEQ multiplex PCR; TCRdb's table is partial and in-frame only. Of about 200,000 clones in the sample, roughly 79% are singletons; the top ten hold 1.5% to 2%. This sequence was found in a man between 18 and 29 years old in good health and CMV-seronegative. The sequenced material came from PBMCs.

CDR3 nucleotide sequence: TGCGCCAGCAGCTTGGAGCTAGCGGGGGGGCTCAACACCGGGGAGCTGTTTTTT. As protein: CASSLELAGGLNTGELFF. The rearrangement links TRBV5-1 to TRBJ2-2; 12 bases are a match to TRBD2. Germline values: CDR1 SGHRS, CDR2 YFSETQ. The CDR3 spans 18 residues. The ends lost 0 bases at V and 2 bases at J; junction bases unmatched: 5.